This T cell receptor (beta chain) appears in the sequencing data of a study of beta chain features in type 1 diabetes. Study-level findings and limits: The naive, central memory and Treg TCRB repertoires of patients appeared to be more similar to one another than those of healthy donors. Resolution of whether HLA type affects TCRB rearrangement was not achieved here. Shortening that was moderate but significant affected the TCRB CDR3s of Type 1 diabetes patients in all four CD4+ subsets.

Each population that was sorted was more than 95% pure. Trimming removed 0 bases at V and 6 bases at J, with 16 bases between. The CDR3 is made up of 17 amino acids. Germline assignment: CDR1 SGDLS and CDR2 YYNGEE. Regarding this clone: Antigen specificity is unknown.

Sequencing targeted expressed TCRB transcripts, as all isolated RNA had been reverse transcribed. Sequencing used immunoSEQ multiplex PCR; TCRdb keeps in-frame clones, though not all of them. The sample gives about 640,000 clones, 9.5% to 15% of which show up once; 0.095% to 0.15% is in the top ten. Sequencing was carried out using naive CD4+ T cells from blood. The TCR originated in a man aged 25 to 40 with type 1 diabetes. The chain recombines TRBV9 with TRBJ1-6, with D perhaps TRBD1 (5 bases). The CDR3 loop is CASSVAQGRALNSPLHF. The CDR3 DNA reads as TGTGCCAGCAGCGTAGCGCAGGGTCGGGCCCTTAATTCACCCCTCCACTTT.